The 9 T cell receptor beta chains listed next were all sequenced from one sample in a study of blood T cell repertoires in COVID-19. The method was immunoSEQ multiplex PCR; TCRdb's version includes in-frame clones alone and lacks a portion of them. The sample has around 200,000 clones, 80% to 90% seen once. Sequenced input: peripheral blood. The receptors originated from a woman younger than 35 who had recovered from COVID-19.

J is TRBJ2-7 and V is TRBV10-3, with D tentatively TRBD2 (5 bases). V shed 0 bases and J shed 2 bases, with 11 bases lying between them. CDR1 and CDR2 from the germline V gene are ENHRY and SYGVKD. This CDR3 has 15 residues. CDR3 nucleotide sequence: TGTGCCATCAGTGAGTCGGAGGCAGCGACCTACGAGCAGTACGTC. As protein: CAISESEAATYEQYV.

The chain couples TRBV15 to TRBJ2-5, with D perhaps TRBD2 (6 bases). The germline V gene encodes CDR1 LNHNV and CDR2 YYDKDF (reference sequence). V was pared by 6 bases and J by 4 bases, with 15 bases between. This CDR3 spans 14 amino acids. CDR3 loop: CATSNVGGGETQYF. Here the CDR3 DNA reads TGTGCCACCAGTAACGTGGGGGGAGGAGAGACCCAGTACTTC.

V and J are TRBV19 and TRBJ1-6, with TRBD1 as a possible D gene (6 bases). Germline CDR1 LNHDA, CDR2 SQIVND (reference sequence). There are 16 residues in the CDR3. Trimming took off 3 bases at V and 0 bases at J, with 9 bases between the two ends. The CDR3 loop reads CASSITGSSYNSPLHF. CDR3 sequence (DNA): TGTGCCAGTAGTATCACAGGGAGCTCCTATAATTCACCCCTCCACTTT.

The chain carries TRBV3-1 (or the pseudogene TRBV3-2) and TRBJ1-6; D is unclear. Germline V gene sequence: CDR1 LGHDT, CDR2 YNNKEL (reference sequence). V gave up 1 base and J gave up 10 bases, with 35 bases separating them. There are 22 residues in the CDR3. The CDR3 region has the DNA TGTGCCAGCAGCCAAGGTCTTCCCGATCGCCTAGGCCCCTCGGGAATAAAGTCACCCCTCCACTTT. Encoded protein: CASSQGLPDRLGPSGIKSPLHF.

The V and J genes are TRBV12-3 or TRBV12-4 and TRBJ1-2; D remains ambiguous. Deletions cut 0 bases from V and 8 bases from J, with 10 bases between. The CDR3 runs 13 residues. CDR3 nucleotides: TGTGCCAGCAGTTTAGCAGGGAGCGAGGGCTACACCTTC. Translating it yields CASSLAGSEGYTF.

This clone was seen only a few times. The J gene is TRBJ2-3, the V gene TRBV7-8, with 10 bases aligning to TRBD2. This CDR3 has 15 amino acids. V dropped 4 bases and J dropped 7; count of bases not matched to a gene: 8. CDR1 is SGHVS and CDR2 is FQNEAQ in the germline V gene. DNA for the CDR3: TGTGCCAGCAGCTCGGAGCGGGAGGGCCTATATACGCAGTATTTT. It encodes CASSSEREGLYTQYF.

CDR3 in amino acids: CAVGSVYGYTF. Written as DNA, the CDR3 is TGTGCCGTGGGGAGTGTTTATGGCTACACCTTC. The chain has TRBV27 and TRBJ1-2; D remains unclear. CDR3 size: 11 residues. Trimming pared 11 bases from V and 5 bases from J, leaving 12 bases between. Looked up from germline, CDR1 is MNHEY and CDR2 is SMNVEV (reference sequence).

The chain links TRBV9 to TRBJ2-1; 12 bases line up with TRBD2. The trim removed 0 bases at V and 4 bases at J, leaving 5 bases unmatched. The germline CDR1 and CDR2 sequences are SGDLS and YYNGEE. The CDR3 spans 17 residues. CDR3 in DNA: TGTGCCAGCAGCGTAGGGGCTAGCGGGGGGGTATACAATGAGCAGTTCTTC. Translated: CASSVGASGGVYNEQFF.

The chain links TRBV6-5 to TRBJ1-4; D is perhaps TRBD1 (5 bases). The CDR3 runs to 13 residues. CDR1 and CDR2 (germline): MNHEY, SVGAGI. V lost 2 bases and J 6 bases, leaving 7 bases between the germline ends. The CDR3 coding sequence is TGTGCCAGCAGTTACGACAGCTATGAAAAACTGTTTTTT. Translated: CASSYDSYEKLFF.